Below, one T cell receptor (beta chain) is given with its context. Its antigen is currently unknown. Clones were sequenced by immunoSEQ multiplex PCR, and TCRdb holds only the in-frame ones, with some missing. The sample includes approximately 33,000 clones, approximately 83% seen only once; the top ten take 19%. The entry originates in a study of graft-versus-host responses after intestinal transplantation. The CDR3 extends over 16 amino acids. V and J are TRBV12-2 and TRBJ1-5; the table's D call, TRBD1, was not checked against the DNA. TRBV12-2 is classified as a pseudogene. The TCR comes from a human donor who received an intestinal transplant. The sequencing used unstimulated CD8+ T cells sorted from spleen or lymph node cells, collected before intestinal transplant. CDR3 bases: TGTGCAAGTCGCTTAGGGGCCAGGGCGAGGAATCAGCCCCAGCATTTT. This gives the protein CASRLGARARNQPQHF.